This entry lists 29 T cell receptor beta chains sequenced from one sample in a study of T cell repertoires in cytomegalovirus infection. TCRdb redid the calling of the reads with MiXCR, one entry per CDR3 protein. The table has approximately 700,000 distinct CDR3 sequences, under 40% seen once. The sample taken for sequencing was PBMCs. The receptors derive from a human donor in good health (CMV status not recorded). Some clones in this sample may be carry-over from other donors' samples.

This clonotype occurred a few times. This chain links TRBV19 with TRBJ2-1; 12 nucleotides line up with TRBD2. Looked up from germline, CDR1 is LNHDA and CDR2 is SQIVND (reference sequence). The CDR3 sequence is 13 residues long. The junction had 9 bases not matched to a gene; V was cut back by 9 bases and J by 12 bases. CDR3 residues: CASSTSGSSGQFF. Here the CDR3 DNA reads TGTGCCAGCTCGACTAGCGGGAGTTCCGGGCAGTTCTTC.

The rearrangement links TRBV7-4 to TRBJ1-2, with TRBD1 identical over 7 bases. This CDR3 comprises 15 residues. Germline V gene sequence: CDR1 SGHVT, CDR2 SQSDAQ. V trimming: 4 bases; J trimming: 2 bases; junction bases outside the gene matches: 7. The CDR3 sequence: CASSSLVGQNYGYTF. CDR3 bases: TGTGCCAGCAGCTCGTTGGTGGGACAGAACTATGGCTACACCTTC.

The table lists this clonotype with a few counts. The CDR3 here is CASSSPAGGIQYF. CDR3 coding DNA: TGTGCCAGCAGCTCCCCAGCAGGGGGAATTCAGTACTTC. The chain is built from TRBV7-2 and TRBJ2-4; 7 bases fit TRBD1. The V segment lost 4 bases and the J segment 10 bases; nucleotides outside the gene matches: 7. The CDR3 sequence is 13 residues long. Germline V gene sequence: CDR1 SGHTA, CDR2 FQGNSA.

V and J are TRBV4-2 and TRBJ1-1; D gene ambiguous. V was shortened by 1 base and J by 7 bases, with 10 bases between the two germline ends. Germline V lookup: CDR1 LGHNA, CDR2 YNFKEQ. The CDR3 extends over 13 amino acids. CDR3 in amino acids: CASSQVIGREAFF. CDR3 in DNA: TGTGCCAGCAGCCAAGTCATAGGGCGTGAAGCTTTCTTT.

This clonotype showed up just a few times. The chain is built from TRBV2 and TRBJ1-6, with D perhaps matching TRBD1 (6 bases). Trimming removed 8 bases at V and 7 bases at J, with 9 bases between. CDR1 is SNHLY, CDR2 FYNNEI, per germline. The CDR3 length is 12 residues. CDR3 nucleotide sequence: TGTGCCAGCTCGGGGGCGAATTCACCCCTCCACTTT. This codes for CASSGANSPLHF.

In this sample, this clonotype turned up many times. The CDR3 loop is CASSPIRGETQYF. As DNA, the CDR3 is TGTGCCAGCAGCCCCATCCGCGGGGAGACCCAGTACTTC. The chain combines TRBV7-3 with TRBJ2-5, with D possibly matching TRBD2 (5 bases). CDR1 SGHTA and CDR2 FQGTGA come from the germline V gene. V was shortened by 5 bases and J by 5 bases, with 12 bases between the two germline ends. This CDR3 is 13 amino acids long.

This clonotype was observed a few times. The chain links TRBV6-6 to TRBJ2-1, with TRBD2 as a possible D gene (6 bases). The V end lost 1 base, the J end lost 0 bases, and 10 bases lay between the germline ends. Germline V lookup: CDR1 MNHNY, CDR2 SVGAGI (reference sequence). The length of the CDR3 is 16 residues. CDR3: CASSYFGSFSYNEQFF. The CDR3 coding sequence is TGTGCCAGCAGTTACTTCGGGAGCTTCTCCTACAATGAGCAGTTCTTC.

A few counts support this clonotype. The CDR3 sequence: CASSVSPGPIQETQYF. CDR3 bases: TGTGCCAGCAGTGTTAGCCCGGGCCCCATTCAAGAGACCCAGTACTTC. The chain employs TRBV6-1 and TRBJ2-5; D unresolved. The CDR3 contains 16 residues. With 4 bases removed from V and 2 bases from J, the gap between germline ends came to 17 bases. CDR1 is MNHNS, CDR2 SASEGT, per germline.

This clonotype has a handful of counts. The chain is built from TRBV30 and TRBJ2-7, with 10 bases aligning to TRBD1. Germline V gene lookup returns CDR1 GTSNPN and CDR2 SVGIG (reference sequence). J was trimmed by 6 bases and V by 3 bases; bases with no gene match: 5. The CDR3 is 13 amino acids. Written as DNA, the CDR3 is TGTGCCTGGAGGGACAGGGGGAAGGGCGAGCAGTACTTC. Protein product: CAWRDRGKGEQYF.

This clonotype has only a few counts. V usage is TRBV3-1 and J usage is TRBJ1-5; TRBD1 is a possible D gene (5 bases). Germline loops: CDR1 LGHDT, CDR2 YNNKEL (reference sequence). This CDR3 spans 14 amino acids. With 2 bases removed from V and 4 bases from J, the gap between germline ends came to 9 bases. The CDR3 coding sequence is TGTGCCAGCAGCCAAACCGGGACTAATCAGCCCCAGCATTTT. Translation gives CASSQTGTNQPQHF.

V usage is TRBV12-3 or TRBV12-4 and J usage is TRBJ2-7; unclear D gene. This CDR3 is built from 13 residues. Trimming stripped 6 bases from V and 5 bases from J, with 14 bases between. This chain's CDR3 is CASRGETGNEQYF. Written as DNA, the CDR3 is TGTGCCAGCAGGGGTGAGACTGGGAACGAGCAGTACTTC.

This clonotype has a handful of counts. The V and J genes are TRBV10-3 and TRBJ1-5; D not certain. The CDR3 is made up of 13 amino acids. V was shortened by 8 bases and J by 2 bases, with 10 bases between the two germline ends. Germline V gene data show CDR1 as ENHRY and CDR2 as SYGVKD. CDR3 bases: TGTGCCATCGGGCAGACGGGCAATCAGCCCCAGCATTTT. Its protein product is CAIGQTGNQPQHF.

A word on this clonotype: The conserved closing phenylalanine or tryptophan is absent in this CDR3, likely reflecting a read error. The CDR3 spells CASSLARGYSNQPQHL. The CDR3 DNA reads TGTGCCAGCAGCTTAGCGCGCGGCTATAGCAATCAGCCCCAGCATTTG. The chain recombines TRBV7-8 with TRBJ1-5; D is uncertain. The CDR3 contains 16 residues. CDR1 is SGHVS and CDR2 is FQNEAQ in the germline V gene. Deletions cut 0 bases from V and 0 bases from J, with 9 bases between.

With regard to this clonotype: This may arise from a read error, as a much more abundant clone is one base away. The chain carries TRBV7-3 and TRBJ1-5; D unclear. Per germline, CDR1 SGHTA and CDR2 FQGTGA. The CDR3 totals 14 residues. The CDR3 spells CASSSQDSNRPQHF. The DNA for the CDR3 is TGTGCCAGCAGCTCTCAGGATAGCAATCGGCCCCAGCATTTT.

This clonotype has just a few counts. J is TRBJ1-2 and V is TRBV7-6; 7 nucleotides agree with TRBD1. CDR1 SGHVS and CDR2 FNYEAQ come from the germline V gene. Trimming cost V 5 bases and J 4 bases; bases outside gene matches: 4. The CDR3 totals 13 residues. The DNA for the CDR3 is TGTGCCAGCAGCATGGGACAGTCCTATGGCTACACCTTC. Residues: CASSMGQSYGYTF.

This clonotype was counted a few times. V and J are TRBV11-2 and TRBJ2-2, with D tentatively TRBD2 (6 bases). V lost 5 bases, J lost 8 bases, and 24 bases lay in between. CDR3 size: 17 residues. Per germline, CDR1 SGHAT and CDR2 FQNNGV. The CDR3 DNA sequence: TGTGCCAGCAGCCTACCTTACCTCGGGGGTAGGGAAGGGGAGCTGTTTTTT. Protein: CASSLPYLGGREGELFF.

Worth noting for this clonotype: Without the conserved terminal phenylalanine or tryptophan, this CDR3 likely stems from a read error. J is TRBJ1-2 and V is TRBV5-5; D might be TRBD1 (6 bases). This CDR3 comprises 16 residues. Trimming left V 4 bases short and J 3 bases short, with 19 bases between. Germline assignment: CDR1 SGHKS and CDR2 YYEKEE (reference sequence). The CDR3 DNA is TGTGCCAGCAGCGGCCTCGGGGGAGACAGGCACTATGGCTACACCTTA. It translates to CASSGLGGDRHYGYTL.

A few counts support this clonotype. The genes are TRBV14 and TRBJ2-1; D is undetermined. Deletions cut 0 bases from V and 0 bases from J, with 15 bases between. From germline, CDR1 is SGHDN and CDR2 FVKESK. This CDR3 has 18 residues. The CDR3 coding sequence is TGTGCCAGCAGCCAAGAGGACCCTGGATATAGCTCCTACAATGAGCAGTTCTTC. It translates to CASSQEDPGYSSYNEQFF.

In its sample, this clonotype was seen many times. This rearrangement joins TRBV7-6 to TRBJ1-1; possibly TRBD1 for D (6 bases). The CDR3 length is 16 residues. CDR1 is SGHVS and CDR2 is FNYEAQ in the germline V gene. The germline V and J ends were trimmed by 6 bases and 4 bases, with 21 bases remaining between them. CDR3 protein: CASSSDSPSLSTEAFF. CDR3 nucleotides: TGTGCCAGCAGTTCGGACAGTCCTAGTCTGTCCACTGAAGCTTTCTTT. The full variable domain, in which reference TRBV7-6 and TRBJ1-1 provide the parts outside the CDR3, is GAGVSQSPRYKVTKRGQDVALRCDPISGHVSLYWYRQALGQGPEFLTYFNYEAQQDKSGLPNDRFSAERPEGSISTLTIQRTEQRDSAMYRCASSSDSPSLSTEAFFGQGTRLTVV.

In this sample, this clonotype turned up a few times. The chain uses TRBV6-1 and TRBJ1-1, with D unresolved. Trimming pared 6 bases from V and 7 bases from J, leaving 9 bases between. This CDR3 is 11 amino acids long. Germline loops: CDR1 MNHNS, CDR2 SASEGT. The CDR3 spells CASSTTVEAFF. CDR3 nucleotide sequence: TGTGCCAGCAGCACCACGGTTGAAGCTTTCTTT.

This clonotype came up a few times. The V call is TRBV5-6, the J call TRBJ1-5; D possibly corresponds to TRBD1 (5 bases). The CDR3 length is 14 residues. The germline CDR1 and CDR2 sequences are SGHDT and YYEEEE. V was cut by 1 base and J by 6 bases, with 11 bases left in between. CDR3: CASSLRGGPQPQHF. CDR3 nucleotides: TGTGCCAGCAGCTTGAGGGGTGGGCCTCAGCCCCAGCATTTT.

The genes are TRBV10-2 and TRBJ1-4; D not certain. The ends were cut back, 5 bases at V and 7 bases at J, with 14 bases in the middle. Germline V gives CDR1 WSHSY, CDR2 SAAADI. CDR3 length: 14 amino acids. The CDR3 protein is CASSRGYGAEKLFF. The CDR3 region has the DNA TGCGCCAGCAGTAGAGGGTATGGTGCTGAAAAACTGTTTTTT.

The chain links TRBV12-3 or TRBV12-4 to TRBJ1-6; D gene unclear. V lost 6 bases, J lost 7 bases, and 16 bases lay in between. The CDR3 sequence is 15 residues long. In DNA form, the CDR3 reads TGTGCCAGCAGCCCACAGCGCTCTCGGAATTCACCCCTCCACTTT. Residues: CASSPQRSRNSPLHF.

Notes on this clonotype: This is likely a read error, given that the CDR3 carries no conserved phenylalanine or tryptophan at its end. The chain carries TRBV7-9 and TRBJ2-3, with D perhaps being TRBD1 or TRBD2 (6 bases each). V was pared by 9 bases and J by 3 bases, with 10 bases between. The CDR3 spans 12 residues. Germline assignment: CDR1 SEHNR and CDR2 FQNEAQ (reference sequence). CDR3 in DNA: TGTGCCAGAGAAGGGGGGACAGATACGCAGTATTCT. Its protein is CAREGGTDTQYS.

V and J are TRBV7-8 and TRBJ2-1; TRBD2 aligns across 13 bases. There are 17 residues in the CDR3. The V gene's germline CDR1 is SGHVS and CDR2 FQNEAQ. The V segment lost 1 base and the J segment 7 bases; nucleotides outside the gene matches: 7. CDR3 residues: CASSLELAGGPRNEQFF. The DNA of the CDR3 is TGTGCCAGCAGCTTAGAACTAGCGGGAGGGCCTAGGAATGAGCAGTTCTTC.

The chain links TRBV6-2 or TRBV6-3 to TRBJ1-4; maybe TRBD1 (5 bases). The V gene lost 2 bases and the J gene lost 8 bases, with 15 bases spanning the gap. The CDR3 is made up of 15 amino acids. CDR1 and CDR2 from the germline V gene are MNHEY and SVGEGT. The CDR3 DNA reads TGTGCCAGCAGTTACGGCTCTTTCGGGGGGGAAAAACTGTTTTTT. As protein: CASSYGSFGGEKLFF.

In this sample, this clonotype turned up a few times. The chain recombines TRBV19 with TRBJ1-1; D gene ambiguous. The germline V gene has CDR1 LNHDA and CDR2 SQIVND (reference sequence). Between the trimmed V and J ends, which lost 4 bases and 8 bases, there was a span of 14 bases. This CDR3 spans 13 amino acids. The CDR3 DNA reads TGTGCCAGTAGTAATCCTTTCACCCAAGAAGCTTTCTTT. Its translation is CASSNPFTQEAFF.

This clonotype appeared many times. The chain joins TRBV7-8 to TRBJ1-5; the D gene is possibly TRBD1 (6 bases). This CDR3 spans 17 amino acids. In germline, CDR1 is SGHVS, CDR2 FQNEAQ. Trimming shortened V by 4 bases and J by 4 bases, and 20 bases separated the two germline ends. The DNA of the CDR3 is TGTGCCAGCAGCTCGCGATCCCTTCAGGGGACGAATCAGCCCCAGCATTTT. This sequence encodes CASSSRSLQGTNQPQHF.

This clonotype appeared a few times. The chain is built from TRBV7-8 and TRBJ2-7; 8 nucleotides line up with TRBD1. Germline CDR1 reads SGHVS; CDR2 reads FQNEAQ. CDR3 length: 15 residues. The V segment lost 2 bases and the J segment 0 bases; nucleotides outside the gene matches: 3. The CDR3 DNA is TGTGCCAGCAGCTTAATCCAGGGGGCCTCCTACGAGCAGTACTTC. Translation gives CASSLIQGASYEQYF.